Sequencing of this T cell receptor (beta chain) was carried out in a study of shared T cell receptors in the human thymus (TCRdb year 2021). For context, the study as a whole: The study investigated the way shared, self-reactive T-cell receptor alpha chains are produced in the human thymus.

Receptor amplification or capture employed the immunoSEQ multiplex PCR assay. This is the immuneACCESS table as TCRdb keeps it, with only in-frame sequences that have V and J called. A part of the clones is gone; compared with another copy, unresolved V genes explain less than half, and the rest is unexplained. Here the sample has some 400,000 clones; more than 85% occur a single time. About 0.02% of the sample is in the top ten clones. The CDR3 goes from the cysteine to the phenylalanine over 16 residues. The read is trimmed to its CDR3 DNA, 48 bases read in frame from base 1. V has 4 bases trimmed and J has 5 bases trimmed; junction bases matching no gene number 8. The germline V gene supplies CDR1 MNHNS and CDR2 SASEGT. This clone showed up just once. The antigen it binds to is not known. No qualities accompany the bases; no much larger clone lies one base away.

Sequenced input: thymocytes. This sequence originates from a human donor. The sequence joins TRBV6-1 to TRBJ1-5, and 10 junction bases match TRBD1. The bases read TGTGCCAGCAGTGGATTGGGACAGGGGACAGATCAGCCCCAGCATTTT. It translates to CASSGLGQGTDQPQHF.